The next 10 T cell receptor beta chains were all read from a single sample in a study of T cell repertoires in cytomegalovirus infection. No cognate antigen is known for these TCRs. TCRdb passed the reads through MiXCR, listing each CDR3 protein once. The repertoire includes approximately 770,000 distinct CDR3 sequences, roughly 29% of them detected once, and about 12% sits in the top ten. Sequencing used cultured CD8+ T cells from PBMCs, obtained from culture after CMV antigen stimulation. The receptors shown here come from a human donor in good health (CMV status not recorded). Some clones in this sample may be carry-over from other donors' samples.

DNA for the CDR3: TGTGCCAGCACCACCCTCGGTTGGTCTGAAGCTTTCTTT. This sequence encodes CASTTLGWSEAFF. This rearrangement joins TRBV6-1 to TRBJ1-1; D ambiguous. This CDR3 region has 13 residues. Between the trimmed V and J ends, which lost 7 bases and 6 bases, there was a span of 15 bases. Germline V gene sequence: CDR1 MNHNS, CDR2 SASEGT.

The sample holds a few counts of this clonotype. The rearrangement links TRBV6-1 to TRBJ1-2; D gene unclear. CDR1 MNHNS and CDR2 SASEGT come from the germline V gene. Trimming removed 8 bases from V and 7 bases from J, with 11 bases in between. The CDR3 has 11 amino acids. CDR3: CASSIGGGYTF. Here the CDR3 DNA reads TGTGCCAGCTCAATAGGCGGTGGCTACACCTTC.

V is TRBV10-3 and J is TRBJ2-1; TRBD1 matches 7 bases. CDR3 length: 14 residues. V lost 2 bases and J lost 6; bases outside the gene matches: 4. Germline CDR1 is ENHRY and CDR2 is SYGVKD. Written as DNA, the CDR3 is TGTGCCATCAGTGAGCCTTACAGGGGCAATGAGCAGTTCTTC. It encodes CAISEPYRGNEQFF.

Ten or more counts support this clonotype. The rearrangement links TRBV7-2 to TRBJ1-6; 9 bases are a match to TRBD1. J was trimmed by 3 bases and V by 5 bases; bases with no gene match: 5. Germline CDR1 SGHTA, CDR2 FQGNSA. This CDR3 is 16 amino acids long. CDR3 sequence (DNA): TGTGCCAGCAGCCTAACAGGGGGCGTCTATAATTCACCCCTCCACTTT. Protein: CASSLTGGVYNSPLHF.

Many counts were recorded for this clonotype. V usage is TRBV7-2 and J usage is TRBJ2-2; D ambiguous. V was shortened by 1 base and J by 1 base, with 7 bases between the two germline ends. Germline V lookup: CDR1 SGHTA, CDR2 FQGNSA. The CDR3 totals 15 residues. In nucleotides, the CDR3 is TGTGCCAGCAGCTTAGTAACAGAGAACACCGGGGAGCTGTTTTTT. The encoded protein is CASSLVTENTGELFF. Filled out from reference TRBV7-2 and TRBJ2-2, the complete variable domain reads GAGVSQSPSNKVTEKGKDVELRCDPISGHTALYWYRQSLGQGLEFLIYFQGNSAPDKSGLPSDRFSAERTGGSVSTLTIQRTQQEDSAVYLCASSLVTENTGELFFGEGSRLTVL.

Comments on this clonotype: The junction departs from the called germline gene at one end, perhaps through a read error. The V call is TRBV19, the J call TRBJ2-5, with TRBD2 matching 7 bases. The CDR3 runs to 15 residues. Germline V gives CDR1 LNHDA, CDR2 SQIVND (reference sequence). The CDR3 bases are TGTGCCAGTAGTTTGGGGGGACTAACAAGAGAGGCCCAGTACTTC. Protein product: CASSLGGLTREAQYF.

This chain links TRBV2 with TRBJ2-1; D possibly matches TRBD1 or TRBD2 (6 bases each). This CDR3 has 13 amino acids. Germline CDR1 reads SNHLY; CDR2 reads FYNNEI. The CDR3 reads CGEGGGGLNEQFF. Here the CDR3 DNA reads TGTGGGGAAGGAGGGGGAGGCCTGAATGAGCAGTTCTTC.

This clonotype was seen a few times. The gene calls are TRBV7-9 and TRBJ1-5; D is unresolved. Deletions cut 5 bases from V and 4 bases from J, with 9 bases between. The CDR3 is 13 amino acids. The germline V gene encodes CDR1 SEHNR and CDR2 FQNEAQ (reference sequence). The chain's CDR3 is CASSHRPNQPQHF. The CDR3 DNA follows: TGTGCCAGCAGCCACCGCCCGAATCAGCCCCAGCATTTT.

This clonotype was counted only a few times. This chain connects TRBV23-1 to TRBJ2-3, with 12 positions matching TRBD2. TRBV23-1 belongs to the ORF category, with a function that is uncertain. With 3 bases clipped from V and 4 bases from J, the junction kept 29 bases outside the gene matches. CDR3 length: 24 amino acids. The CDR3 loop is CASSQFGGGVPASGGAPTADTQYF. DNA for the CDR3: TGCGCCAGCAGTCAGTTCGGGGGAGGGGTTCCGGCTAGCGGGGGGGCACCCACGGCAGATACGCAGTATTTT.

The J gene is TRBJ1-1, the V gene TRBV12-3 or TRBV12-4; a weak D match, TRBD1 (6 bases). V gave up 6 bases and J gave up 1 base, with 15 bases separating them. The CDR3 has 15 residues. CDR3 sequence (DNA): TGTGCCAGCAGGACTCGGGACATTGGGAACACTGAAGCTTTCTTT. This encodes CASRTRDIGNTEAFF.